A selection of T cell receptor beta chains follows, all from one sample in a study of tumor-infiltrating lymphocytes in primary liver carcinoma. Via MiXCR, TCRdb re-called the multiplex PCR reads, giving one row per CDR3 protein. The sample shows some 110,000 distinct CDR3 sequences, under 65% of them seen only once. The source material was liver tumor tissue from sampling region 3. The source of these receptors is a woman aged 55-75 years with primary liver carcinoma and hepatitis B virus infection. The CDR3 runs from the conserved cysteine through the conserved F or W. Fields, in order: CDR3 DNA, CDR3 protein, CDR3 length, clone size, D gene, J gene, V gene. The D gene is left open where the match is weak. Rows give clone size only sometimes, using once, few, many, or a class for an expanded clone.

DNA: TGTGCCAGCAGTTCACAGGGAGGGGGTCAGCCCCAGCATTTT
CDR3: CASSSQGGGQPQHF
length: 14
size: many
D: NA
J: TRBJ1-5
V: TRBV5-5

DNA: TGTGCCAGCCGATCGGGGGACTTCGTCTACGAGCAGTACTTC
CDR3: CASRSGDFVYEQYF
length: 14
size: few
D: NA
J: TRBJ2-7
V: TRBV28

DNA: TGCACCAGCAACCCAACGAGGGGGGATTCCTACGAGCAGTACTTC
CDR3: CTSNPTRGDSYEQYF
length: 15
size: NA
D: NA
J: TRBJ2-7
V: TRBV6-1

DNA: NA
CDR3: CASSFGLGSGLTDTHYF
length: 17
size: NA
D: NA
J: TRBJ2-3
V: TRBV11-3

DNA: TGTGCCAGCAGCTTATGGGGATCCTACAATGAACAGTCCTTC
CDR3: CASSLWGSYNEQSF
length: 14
size: once
D: NA
J: TRBJ2-1
V: TRBV11-2

DNA: TGTGCCAGCAATTCGCGGTCCAACTATGGCTACACCTTC
CDR3: CASNSRSNYGYTF
length: 13
size: NA
D: NA
J: TRBJ1-2
V: TRBV28

DNA: TGTGCCAGCAGCCCCGTCGGAGTTAACTATGGCTACACCTTC
CDR3: CASSPVGVNYGYTF
length: 14
size: many
D: NA
J: TRBJ1-2
V: TRBV13

DNA: TGTGCCAGCAGCCCCTCCGGTTTGAGGAGGAGCTCCTACAATGAGCAGTTCTTC
CDR3: CASSPSGLRRSSYNEQFF
length: 18
size: few
D: NA
J: TRBJ2-1
V: TRBV7-3

DNA: TGTGCCAGCACGGTAATCCAAGGGGGCTACGCCTTC
CDR3: CASTVIQGGYAF
length: 12
size: NA
D: TRBD1
J: TRBJ1-2
V: TRBV6-1

DNA: TGTGCCAGCTGCTTGCCACGTCGACTAGCGGAGTACAATGAGCAGCTCTTC
CDR3: CASCLPRRLAEYNEQLF
length: 17
size: NA
D: TRBD2
J: TRBJ2-1
V: TRBV11-2

DNA: TGCGCCAACAGCCAAGTCGGCACCTACGAGCATCACTTC
CDR3: CANSQVGTYEHHF
length: 13
size: once
D: NA
J: TRBJ2-7
V: TRBV4-1

DNA: TGTGCCAGCAGACCACAGGGAGATGGCAATCAGCCCCAGCATTTT
CDR3: CASRPQGDGNQPQHF
length: 15
size: NA
D: NA
J: TRBJ1-5
V: TRBV2

DNA: TGTGCCAGCAGTGAACTCCAGGGGGCAAGTGGGAGAAGTCACAATGGGCAGTTCTTC
CDR3: CASSELQGASGRSHNGQFF
length: 19
size: NA
D: TRBD1
J: TRBJ2-1
V: TRBV25-1

DNA: TGTGCCAGCAGCTTAGGAGGCGGGAGTTTTTACAATGAGCAGTTCTTC
CDR3: CASSLGGGSFYNEQFF
length: 16
size: many
D: TRBD2
J: TRBJ2-1
V: TRBV11-2

DNA: TGTGCCAGCAGCCCCCGGACTAGCGGGAGAACGGGTGAGCAGTTCTTC
CDR3: CASSPRTSGRTGEQFF
length: 16
size: few
D: TRBD2
J: TRBJ2-1
V: TRBV7-9

DNA: TGTGCCAGCACGGTCAGGGGAGAGGAGCAGTTCTTC
CDR3: CASTVRGEEQFF
length: 12
size: many
D: NA
J: TRBJ2-1
V: TRBV28

DNA: TGTGCCAGCAGCCCGACGGGACAGGATCATGGCTACACCTTC
CDR3: CASSPTGQDHGYTF
length: 14
size: medium-sized
D: TRBD1
J: TRBJ1-2
V: TRBV11-2

DNA: TGTGCCAGCGGTTATAAGGACAGGCCTCGAGGAAACACCATATATTTT
CDR3: CASGYKDRPRGNTIYF
length: 16
size: NA
D: TRBD1
J: TRBJ1-3
V: TRBV11-2

DNA: TGTGCCAGCAACTTAGCCCGGGGACAGACTTTCCAAAACATTCACTACTTC
CDR3: CASNLARGQTFQNIHYF
length: 17
size: NA
D: TRBD1
J: TRBJ2-4
V: TRBV11-2

DNA: TGTGCCAGCAGTACCAGGGGGGCCGGGGAGCTGTTTTTT
CDR3: CASSTRGAGELFF
length: 13
size: many
D: NA
J: TRBJ2-2
V: TRBV6-1

DNA: TGTGCCAGCATCCGGGGGGCGGGGCCGGGTGAGCAGTTCTTC
CDR3: CASIRGAGPGEQFF
length: 14
size: NA
D: NA
J: TRBJ2-1
V: TRBV11-3

DNA: TGCGCCAGCAGCCTGGGACTAGCGGAACAAGAGGCCCAGTACTTC
CDR3: CASSLGLAEQEAQYF
length: 15
size: NA
D: TRBD2
J: TRBJ2-5
V: TRBV4-1

DNA: TGTGCCAGCAGTGAACCCCTAGCGGGAGCTGACTACAATGAGCAGTTCTTC
CDR3: CASSEPLAGADYNEQFF
length: 17
size: few
D: TRBD2
J: TRBJ2-1
V: TRBV25-1

DNA: TGTGCCAGCAAAGGGGGCTCCCGGGGGGCGGCTTTCTTT
CDR3: CASKGGSRGAAFF
length: 13
size: NA
D: TRBD1
J: TRBJ1-1
V: TRBV4-2

DNA: TGCGCCAGCAGCCAATGGGGCAACTACGTCGAGCAATACTTC
CDR3: CASSQWGNYVEQYF
length: 14
size: NA
D: NA
J: TRBJ2-7
V: TRBV4-1

DNA: TGTCCCAACAGCTTAGATCCGATCAGGGCGCTGCGCTATGGCTACTCCTTC
CDR3: CPNSLDPIRALRYGYSF
length: 17
size: NA
D: NA
J: TRBJ1-2
V: TRBV11-2

DNA: TGTGCCAGCAGTAATAACGGACAGGGGAATCAGCCCCAGCATTTT
CDR3: CASSNNGQGNQPQHF
length: 15
size: NA
D: TRBD1
J: TRBJ1-5
V: TRBV2

DNA: TGCGCCAGCAGCCGTTCCACGGAACCCGCACATACGCAGTATTTT
CDR3: CASSRSTEPAHTQYF
length: 15
size: many
D: NA
J: TRBJ2-3
V: TRBV5-1

DNA: TGCGCCAGCAGCTGGGGGACCCAGACCCTCTACAATAAGCAGTTCTTC
CDR3: CASSWGTQTLYNKQFF
length: 16
size: NA
D: NA
J: TRBJ2-1
V: TRBV5-4

DNA: TGCGCCAGCAGCTCCGGGACGTACACCGGGGAGCTGTCTTTT
CDR3: CASSSGTYTGELSF
length: 14
size: NA
D: NA
J: TRBJ2-2
V: TRBV5-1

DNA: TGTGCCAGTAGTTACTCGATGGGGGGACAGCATTTCTTC
CDR3: CASSYSMGGQHFF
length: 13
size: NA
D: NA
J: TRBJ2-1
V: TRBV6-5

DNA: TGTGTCATCAGTGATATCAGGGGGTCAGACACTGAAGCTTTCTTT
CDR3: CVISDIRGSDTEAFF
length: 15
size: NA
D: TRBD1
J: TRBJ1-1
V: TRBV10-3

DNA: TGTGCCATCAGGTCCACTAGTGACTACACCTTC
CDR3: CAIRSTSDYTF
length: 11
size: once
D: NA
J: TRBJ1-2
V: TRBV28

DNA: TGCAGTGCTAGAGATCTTAATGGCAGGGGGGCAGGGGTCGCCTGGCCCCAGCATTTT
CDR3: CSARDLNGRGAGVAWPQHF
length: 19
size: NA
D: TRBD1
J: TRBJ1-5
V: TRBV20-1

DNA: NA
CDR3: CASSPIRTGWGLGTEAFF
length: 18
size: once
D: NA
J: TRBJ1-1
V: TRBV6-5

DNA: TGTGCCAGCAACCCAGGATCCCAGCGAAATTCACCCCTCCACTTT
CDR3: CASNPGSQRNSPLHF
length: 15
size: NA
D: NA
J: TRBJ1-6
V: TRBV28

DNA: TGCAGTGATTTCAGGGGGCCGGGCACTGAAGCTTTCTTT
CDR3: CSDFRGPGTEAFF
length: 13
size: NA
D: TRBD1
J: TRBJ1-1
V: TRBV20-1

DNA: TGCAGCGTTGCGCCTAGAGGTGGGTGCACAGATACTCAGTATTTT
CDR3: CSVAPRGGCTDTQYF
length: 15
size: NA
D: NA
J: TRBJ2-3
V: TRBV29-1

DNA: TGTGCCAGCAGTTCTGGCGGGTTCGCCTACAATGAGCAGTTCTTC
CDR3: CASSSGGFAYNEQFF
length: 15
size: many
D: NA
J: TRBJ2-1
V: TRBV6-2/TRBV6-3

DNA: TGTGCCACCAGTGATTCAGCCCCCGCGAGCGAGCAGTACTTC
CDR3: CATSDSAPASEQYF
length: 14
size: NA
D: NA
J: TRBJ2-7
V: TRBV24-1

DNA: TGTGCCAGCAGCCTATACGATGCTAGCGGAAGAAATGAGCAGTTCTTC
CDR3: CASSLYDASGRNEQFF
length: 16
size: many
D: TRBD2
J: TRBJ2-1
V: TRBV11-1

DNA: TGTAGCGTTGAAGGGCAGGGCGATGACTACACCTTC
CDR3: CSVEGQGDDYTF
length: 12
size: NA
D: NA
J: TRBJ1-2
V: TRBV29-1

DNA: TGTGCCAGCAGCTTACCCATTGCTAGAGAGTTCTTC
CDR3: CASSLPIAREFF
length: 12
size: NA
D: NA
J: TRBJ2-1
V: TRBV11-2

DNA: TGTGCCATCAGTCAAACTAGAGAATCGAACACCGTGGAGCTGTTTTTT
CDR3: CAISQTRESNTVELFF
length: 16
size: NA
D: NA
J: TRBJ2-2
V: TRBV10-3

DNA: TGTGCCAGCAGCTTAGCCAACCACCGACCTAAGCAGTTCTTC
CDR3: CASSLANHRPKQFF
length: 14
size: many
D: NA
J: TRBJ2-1
V: TRBV7-8

DNA: TGTGCCAGCAGTTACGTAACCGTGCGGGGCAGGGGGCGTTCTATGTATTTT
CDR3: CASSYVTVRGRGRSMYF
length: 17
size: many
D: TRBD1
J: TRBJ2-3
V: TRBV6-5

DNA: TGTGCCAGCAGCCCCAGGGTGGGGGTAGAGACCCAGTACTTC
CDR3: CASSPRVGVETQYF
length: 14
size: NA
D: NA
J: TRBJ2-5
V: TRBV6-5

DNA: TGCGCCTGCAGCTTGGCCCAGGCCACAGATATGCAGTATTTT
CDR3: CACSLAQATDMQYF
length: 14
size: NA
D: NA
J: TRBJ2-3
V: TRBV5-1

DNA: TGCGCCAGCAGCAACCCTAGCGGAGATACGCAGTATTTT
CDR3: CASSNPSGDTQYF
length: 13
size: many
D: TRBD2
J: TRBJ2-3
V: TRBV5-1

DNA: TGTGCCTGTAGCTTAAATCGGGCTCACGAGAAGTACTTC
CDR3: CACSLNRAHEKYF
length: 13
size: NA
D: NA
J: TRBJ2-7
V: TRBV7-3

DNA: TGTGGCAGCAGCGCATACAATTCACCCCTCCACTTT
CDR3: CGSSAYNSPLHF
length: 12
size: NA
D: NA
J: TRBJ1-6
V: TRBV5-6

DNA: TGTGCCAGCAGCTTGTTAGGAAATGAGCAGTTCTTC
CDR3: CASSLLGNEQFF
length: 12
size: many
D: NA
J: TRBJ2-1
V: TRBV5-4

DNA: TGTGCCAGCAGTTGGATGAACAGGGGGAAAGCCGGGGAGCTGTTTTTT
CDR3: CASSWMNRGKAGELFF
length: 16
size: many
D: TRBD1
J: TRBJ2-2
V: TRBV6-1

DNA: TGTGCCAGCAGCCAGGACATTGCCGAGCAGTACTTC
CDR3: CASSQDIAEQYF
length: 12
size: few
D: NA
J: TRBJ2-7
V: TRBV7-9

DNA: TGTGCTAGCAGCCCATGGACAGGGTGTCAGCCCCAGCATTTT
CDR3: CASSPWTGCQPQHF
length: 14
size: NA
D: TRBD1
J: TRBJ1-5
V: TRBV11-3